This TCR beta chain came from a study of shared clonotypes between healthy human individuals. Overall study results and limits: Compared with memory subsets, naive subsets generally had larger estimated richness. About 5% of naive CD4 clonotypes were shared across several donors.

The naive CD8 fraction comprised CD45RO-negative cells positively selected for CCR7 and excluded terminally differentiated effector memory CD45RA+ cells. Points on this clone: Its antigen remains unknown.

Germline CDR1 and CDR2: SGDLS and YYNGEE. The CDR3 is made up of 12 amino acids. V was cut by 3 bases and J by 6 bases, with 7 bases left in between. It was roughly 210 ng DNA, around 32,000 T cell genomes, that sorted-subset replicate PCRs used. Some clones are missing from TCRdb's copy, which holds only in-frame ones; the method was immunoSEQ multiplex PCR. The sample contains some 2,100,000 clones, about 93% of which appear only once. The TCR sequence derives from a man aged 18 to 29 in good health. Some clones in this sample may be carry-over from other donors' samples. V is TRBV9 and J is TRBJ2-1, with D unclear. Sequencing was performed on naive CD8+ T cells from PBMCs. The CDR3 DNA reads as TGTGCCAGCAGCGCCCCCCCCAATGAGCAGTTCTTC. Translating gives CASSAPPNEQFF.